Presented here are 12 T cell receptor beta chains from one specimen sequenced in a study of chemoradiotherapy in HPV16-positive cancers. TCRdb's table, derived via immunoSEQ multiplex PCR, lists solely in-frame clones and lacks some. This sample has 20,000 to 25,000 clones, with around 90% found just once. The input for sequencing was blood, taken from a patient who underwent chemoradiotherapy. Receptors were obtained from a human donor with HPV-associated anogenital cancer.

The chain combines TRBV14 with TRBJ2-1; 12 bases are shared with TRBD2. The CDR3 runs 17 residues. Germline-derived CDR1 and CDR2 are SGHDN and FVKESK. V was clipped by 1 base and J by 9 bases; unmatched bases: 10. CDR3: CASSQVSLAGGRGEQFF. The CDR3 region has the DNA TGTGCCAGCAGCCAAGTCTCCCTAGCGGGGGGGCGGGGTGAGCAGTTCTTC.

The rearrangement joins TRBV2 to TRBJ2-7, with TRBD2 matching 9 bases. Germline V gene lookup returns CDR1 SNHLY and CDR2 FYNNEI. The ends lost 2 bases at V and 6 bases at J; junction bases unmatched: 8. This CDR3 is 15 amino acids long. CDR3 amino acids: CASSELGLAGAEQYF. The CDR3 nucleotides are TGTGCCAGCAGTGAATTGGGACTAGCAGGCGCCGAGCAGTACTTC.

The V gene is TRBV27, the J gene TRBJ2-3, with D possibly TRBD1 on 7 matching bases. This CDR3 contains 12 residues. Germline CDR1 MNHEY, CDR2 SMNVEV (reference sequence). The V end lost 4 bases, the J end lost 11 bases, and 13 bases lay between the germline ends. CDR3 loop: CASSSRQGGQYF. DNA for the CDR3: TGTGCCAGCAGTTCCAGACAGGGAGGGCAGTATTTT.

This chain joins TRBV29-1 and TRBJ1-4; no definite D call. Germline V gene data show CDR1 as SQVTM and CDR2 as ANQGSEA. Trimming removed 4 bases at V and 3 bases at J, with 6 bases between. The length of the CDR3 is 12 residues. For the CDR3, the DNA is TGCAGCGTTGGGCGAGCTAATGAAAAACTGTTTTTT. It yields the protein CSVGRANEKLFF. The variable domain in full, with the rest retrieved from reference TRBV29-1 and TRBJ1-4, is SAVISQKPSRDICQRGTSLTIQCQVDSQVTMMFWYRQQPGQSLTLIATANQGSEATYESGFVIDKFPISRPNLTFSTLTVSNMSPEDSSIYLCSVGRANEKLFFGSGTQLSVL.

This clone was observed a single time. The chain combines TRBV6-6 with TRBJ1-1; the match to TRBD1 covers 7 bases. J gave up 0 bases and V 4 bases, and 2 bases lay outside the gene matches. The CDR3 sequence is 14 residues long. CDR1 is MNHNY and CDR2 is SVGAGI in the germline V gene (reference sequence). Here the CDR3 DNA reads TGTGCCAGCAGTTTGGACAGGATGAACACTGAAGCTTTCTTT. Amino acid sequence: CASSLDRMNTEAFF.

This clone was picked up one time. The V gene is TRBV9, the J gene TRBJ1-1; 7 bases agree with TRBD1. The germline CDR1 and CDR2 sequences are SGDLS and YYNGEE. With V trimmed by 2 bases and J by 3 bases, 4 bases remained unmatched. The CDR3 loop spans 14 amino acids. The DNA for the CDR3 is TGTGCCAGCAGCGTCACAGGGGTTCACACTGAAGCTTTCTTT. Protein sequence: CASSVTGVHTEAFF.

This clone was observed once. CDR3 region: CASSPTGSEQFF. The CDR3 region has the DNA TGTGCCAGCAGCCCGACAGGAAGTGAGCAGTTCTTC. The chain couples TRBV7-9 to TRBJ2-1; maybe TRBD1 (6 bases). The CDR3 runs to 12 residues. Germline CDR1 SEHNR, CDR2 FQNEAQ (reference sequence). Trimming stripped 5 bases from V and 9 bases from J, with 11 bases between.

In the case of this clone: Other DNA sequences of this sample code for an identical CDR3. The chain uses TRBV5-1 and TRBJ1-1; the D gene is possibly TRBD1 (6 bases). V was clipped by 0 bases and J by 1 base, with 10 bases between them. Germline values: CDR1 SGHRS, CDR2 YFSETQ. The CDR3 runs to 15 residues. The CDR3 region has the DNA TGCGCCAGCAGCTTGGGGGACATCGGGAACACTGAAGCTTTCTTT. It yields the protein CASSLGDIGNTEAFF.

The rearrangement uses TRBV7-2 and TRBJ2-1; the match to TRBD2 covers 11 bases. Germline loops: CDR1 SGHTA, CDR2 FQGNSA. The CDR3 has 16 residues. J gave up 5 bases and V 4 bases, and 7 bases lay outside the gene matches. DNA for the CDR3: TGTGCCAGCAGCTCCGCCGGGACTAGCGGAAACAATGAGCAGTTCTTC. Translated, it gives CASSSAGTSGNNEQFF.

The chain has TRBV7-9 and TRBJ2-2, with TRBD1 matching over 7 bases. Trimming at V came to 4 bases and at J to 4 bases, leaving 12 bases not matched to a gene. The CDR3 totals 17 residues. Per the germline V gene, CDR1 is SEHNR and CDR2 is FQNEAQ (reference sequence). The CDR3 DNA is TGTGCCAGCAGCTGGAAACAGGGGTTTAAAGCCACCGGGGAGCTGTTTTTT. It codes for CASSWKQGFKATGELFF.

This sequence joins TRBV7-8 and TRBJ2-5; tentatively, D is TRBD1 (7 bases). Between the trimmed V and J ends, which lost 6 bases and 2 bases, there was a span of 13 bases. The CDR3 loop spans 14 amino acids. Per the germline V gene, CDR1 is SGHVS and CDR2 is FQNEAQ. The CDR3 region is CASRRAGQQETQYF. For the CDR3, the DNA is TGTGCCAGCAGGCGGGCGGGACAGCAAGAGACCCAGTACTTC.

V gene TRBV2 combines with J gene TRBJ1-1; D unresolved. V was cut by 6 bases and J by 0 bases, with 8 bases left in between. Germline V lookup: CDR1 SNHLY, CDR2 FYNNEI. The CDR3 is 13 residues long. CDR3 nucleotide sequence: TGTGCCAGCAGACCGGCGGTGAACACTGAAGCTTTCTTT. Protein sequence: CASRPAVNTEAFF.